This T cell receptor beta chain was identified in a study of T-cell memory formation after mild COVID-19. Study details: Among the donors, TCR clusters were largely specific to each donor.

Each CDR3 protein is one row after TCRdb ran MiXCR on the 5' RACE reads. The sample comprises some 82,000 distinct CDR3 sequences, 13% of which are singletons, and 35% to 50% rests with the top ten. The J segment lost 6 bases and the V segment lost 1 base, leaving 1 base of the junction unmatched. CDR3 length equals 13 residues. Germline V lookup: CDR1 MNHEY, CDR2 SMNVEV (reference sequence). This receptor was obtained from a young man who had mild COVID-19 (a few samples of this study predate the infection). Cell type and time point are not known. This chain connects TRBV27 to TRBJ1-1; 8 bases line up with TRBD1. Sequencing was done on a sample of PBMCs or a T cell subset sorted from them (not recorded which). CDR3: CASSLYRGAEAFF. Written as DNA, the CDR3 is TGTGCCAGCAGTTTATACAGGGGGGCTGAAGCTTTCTTT.